The 3 T cell receptor beta chains listed next were all sequenced from one sample in a study of cytomegalovirus exposure and HLA in healthy donors. The PCR made use of 60 Vbeta and 13 Jbeta primers. Generated by immunoSEQ multiplex PCR, the TCRdb table keeps only in-frame clones and is missing some. The sample consists of roughly 55,000 clones, roughly 77% of them appearing once. The sample consisted of PBMCs. The receptors here all came from a female donor in good health and CMV-seronegative.

This clone turned up a few times. The V and J genes are TRBV6-5 and TRBJ2-2, with a tentative D call TRBD1 (6 bases). Looked up from germline, CDR1 is MNHEY and CDR2 is SVGAGI. V was cut by 3 bases and J by 7 bases, with 12 bases left in between. CDR3 size: 14 residues. CDR3 protein: CASSYAGDVGELFF. The CDR3 coding sequence is TGTGCCAGCAGTTATGCAGGGGATGTCGGGGAGCTGTTTTTT.

The chain carries TRBV5-1 and TRBJ2-2, with D possibly matching TRBD1 (5 bases). Germline-derived CDR1 and CDR2 are SGHRS and YFSETQ. The CDR3 consists of 14 residues. With 3 bases removed from V and 4 bases from J, the gap between germline ends came to 10 bases. The CDR3 bases are TGCGCCAGCAGCTCCCGACAGACCACCGGGGAGCTGTTTTTT. This translates into CASSSRQTTGELFF. Complete variable domain (other parts from reference TRBV5-1 and TRBJ2-2): KAGVTQTPRYLIKTRGQQVTLSCSPISGHRSVSWYQQTPGQGLQFLFEYFSETQRNKGNFPGRFSGRQFSNSRSEMNVSTLELGDSALYLCASSSRQTTGELFFGEGSRLTVL.

The V and J genes are TRBV19 and TRBJ2-5; 7 nucleotides match TRBD1. CDR1 and CDR2 from the germline V gene are LNHDA and SQIVND (reference sequence). Unmatched junction bases numbered 9, after V lost 4 bases and J lost 4 bases. The CDR3 has 15 residues. The CDR3 DNA reads as TGTGCCAGTAGTAATAACAGGGGTCAGGGAGAGACCCAGTACTTC. Protein sequence: CASSNNRGQGETQYF. Supplemented by reference TRBV19 and TRBJ2-5, the full variable domain reads DGGITQSPKYLFRKEGQNVTLSCEQNLNHDAMYWYRQDPGQGLRLIYYSQIVNDFQKGDIAEGYSVSREKKESFPLTVTSAQKNPTAFYLCASSNNRGQGETQYFGPGTRLLVL.